This T cell receptor beta chain was profiled in a study of monozygotic twins with cystic fibrosis. Study-level results: Median Simpson clonality of about 0.01 suggested naive T cells predominated. J usage was most co-twin-similar in 8 of 16 pairs, V in 13. Monozygotic CF twin pairs shared significantly more nucleotide-identical clonotypes than unrelated CF individuals did. Shared CDR3 numbers were not associated with age, concordance or severity.

About this clone itself: Its antigen remains unidentified.

This table comes from immunoSEQ multiplex PCR, and its TCRdb copy is limited to in-frame clones, with some not included. The table lists approximately 27,000 clones, about nine tenths of them singletons. Sequenced: blood. This TCR was sampled from a girl aged 2-9 years with cystic fibrosis.

The CDR3 spells CSVEEPGYEQYF. As DNA, the CDR3 is TGCAGCGTTGAAGAGCCAGGCTACGAGCAGTACTTC. This sequence joins TRBV29-1 and TRBJ2-7, with D hard to call. The V end was cut by 0 bases, the J end by 3 bases, with 6 bases between. Germline V lookup: CDR1 SQVTM, CDR2 ANQGSEA. The CDR3 has 12 residues.